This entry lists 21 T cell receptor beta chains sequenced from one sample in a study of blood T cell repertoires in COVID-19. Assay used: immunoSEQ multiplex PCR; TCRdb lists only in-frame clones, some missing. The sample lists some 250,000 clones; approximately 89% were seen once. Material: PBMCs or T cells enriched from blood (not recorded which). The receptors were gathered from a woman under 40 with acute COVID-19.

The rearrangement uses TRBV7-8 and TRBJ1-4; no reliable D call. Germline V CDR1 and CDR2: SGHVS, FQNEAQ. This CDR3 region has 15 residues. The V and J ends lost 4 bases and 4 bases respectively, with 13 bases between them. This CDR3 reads CASSYSRGLNEKLFF. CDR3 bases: TGTGCCAGCAGCTATTCGAGAGGGCTTAATGAAAAACTGTTTTTT. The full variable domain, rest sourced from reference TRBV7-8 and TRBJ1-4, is GAGVSQSPRYKVAKRGQDVALRCDPISGHVSLFWYQQALGQGPEFLTYFQNEAQLDKSGLPSDRFFAERPEGSVSTLKIQRTQQEDSAVYLCASSYSRGLNEKLFFGSGTQLSVL.

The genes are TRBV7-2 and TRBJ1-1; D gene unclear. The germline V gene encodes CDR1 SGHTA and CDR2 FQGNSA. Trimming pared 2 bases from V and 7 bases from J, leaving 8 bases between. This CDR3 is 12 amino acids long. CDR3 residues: CASSLLTGEAFF. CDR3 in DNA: TGTGCCAGCAGCTTATTAACCGGTGAAGCTTTCTTT.

DNA of the CDR3: TGCGCCAGCAGCCAAGTCGGGGTGGAACAAGAGACCCAGTACTTC. Amino acids: CASSQVGVEQETQYF. The chain recombines TRBV4-1 with TRBJ2-5, with a weak D call TRBD2 (5 bases). CDR1 MGHRA and CDR2 YSYEKL come from the germline V gene. Trimming pared 1 base from V and 2 bases from J, leaving 11 bases between. This CDR3 region has 15 residues.

Written as DNA, the CDR3 is TGTGCCAGCAGCGTAGATGTCGGCAATCAGCCCCAGCATTTT. Its translation is CASSVDVGNQPQHF. This chain links TRBV9 with TRBJ1-5; no definite D call. Trimming pared 0 bases from V and 2 bases from J, leaving 6 bases between. There are 14 residues in the CDR3. Germline V lookup: CDR1 SGDLS, CDR2 YYNGEE.

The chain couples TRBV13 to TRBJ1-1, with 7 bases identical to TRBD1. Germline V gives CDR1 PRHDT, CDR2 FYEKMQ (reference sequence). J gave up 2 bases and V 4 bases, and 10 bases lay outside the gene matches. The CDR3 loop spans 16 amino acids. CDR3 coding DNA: TGTGCCAGCAGCTATAACAGGGGAACGGTAAACACTGAAGCTTTCTTT. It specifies CASSYNRGTVNTEAFF.

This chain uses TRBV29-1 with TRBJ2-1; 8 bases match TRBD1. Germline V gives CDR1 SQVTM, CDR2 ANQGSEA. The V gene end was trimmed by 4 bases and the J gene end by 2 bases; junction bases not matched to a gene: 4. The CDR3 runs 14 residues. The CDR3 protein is CSVAETGAYNEQFF. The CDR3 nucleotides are TGCAGCGTTGCTGAGACAGGGGCCTACAATGAGCAGTTCTTC.

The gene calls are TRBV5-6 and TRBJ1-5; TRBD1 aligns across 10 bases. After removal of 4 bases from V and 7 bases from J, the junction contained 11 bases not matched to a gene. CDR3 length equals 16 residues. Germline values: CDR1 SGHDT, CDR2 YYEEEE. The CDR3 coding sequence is TGTGCCAGCAGCGTGGGGACAGGGGTCTCCAGACAGCCCCAGCATTTT. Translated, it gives CASSVGTGVSRQPQHF. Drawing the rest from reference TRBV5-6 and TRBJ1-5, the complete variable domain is DAGVTQSPTHLIKTRGQQVTLRCSPKSGHDTVSWYQQALGQGPQFIFQYYEEEERQRGNFPDRFSGHQFPNYSSELNVNALLLGDSALYLCASSVGTGVSRQPQHFGDGTRLSIL.

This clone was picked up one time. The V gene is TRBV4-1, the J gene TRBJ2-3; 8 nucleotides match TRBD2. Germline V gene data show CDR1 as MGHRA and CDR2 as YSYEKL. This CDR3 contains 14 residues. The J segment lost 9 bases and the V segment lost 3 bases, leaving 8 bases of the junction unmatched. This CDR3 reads CASSQGRTSLTQYF. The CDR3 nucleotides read TGCGCCAGCAGCCAGGGTCGGACTAGCTTGACGCAGTATTTT.

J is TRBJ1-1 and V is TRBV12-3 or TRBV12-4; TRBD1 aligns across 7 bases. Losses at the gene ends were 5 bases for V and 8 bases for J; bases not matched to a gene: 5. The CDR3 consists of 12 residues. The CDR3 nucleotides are TGTGCCAGCAGTCCGGACAGGAGAGAAGCTTTCTTT. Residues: CASSPDRREAFF.

The CDR3 sequence is CASSPPSYYGYTF. The CDR3 DNA follows: TGTGCCAGCAGCCCCCCCTCCTACTATGGCTACACCTTC. The rearrangement links TRBV5-6 to TRBJ1-2; D not resolved. The CDR3 is 13 residues long. V was trimmed by 4 bases and J by 3 bases, leaving 10 bases between them. CDR1 and CDR2 from the germline V gene are SGHDT and YYEEEE.

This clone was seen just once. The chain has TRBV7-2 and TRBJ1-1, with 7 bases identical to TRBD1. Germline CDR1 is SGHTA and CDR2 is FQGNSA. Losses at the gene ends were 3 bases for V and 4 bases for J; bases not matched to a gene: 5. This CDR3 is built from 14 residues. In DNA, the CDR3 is TGTGCCAGCAGCTTTCAGGGGGTTAGCACTGAAGCTTTCTTT. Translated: CASSFQGVSTEAFF.

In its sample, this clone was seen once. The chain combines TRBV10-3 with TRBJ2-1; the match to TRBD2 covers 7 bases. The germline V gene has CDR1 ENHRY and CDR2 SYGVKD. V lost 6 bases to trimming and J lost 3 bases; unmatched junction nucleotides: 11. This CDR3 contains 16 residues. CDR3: CAISSRGSGSYNEQFF. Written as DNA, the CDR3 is TGTGCCATCAGCTCGCGCGGGAGCGGTAGCTACAATGAGCAGTTCTTC.

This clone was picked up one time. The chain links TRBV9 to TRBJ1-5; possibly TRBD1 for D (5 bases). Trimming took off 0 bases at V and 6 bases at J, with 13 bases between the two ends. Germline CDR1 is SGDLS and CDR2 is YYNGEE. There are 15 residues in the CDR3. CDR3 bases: TGTGCCAGCAGCGTAGATCTAGGGGTTAGTCAGCCCCAGCATTTT. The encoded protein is CASSVDLGVSQPQHF.

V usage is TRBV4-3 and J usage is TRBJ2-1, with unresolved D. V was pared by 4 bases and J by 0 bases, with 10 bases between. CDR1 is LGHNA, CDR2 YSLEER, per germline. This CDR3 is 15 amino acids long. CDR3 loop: CASSPPYGSYNEQFF. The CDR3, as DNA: TGCGCCAGCAGCCCCCCTTACGGCTCCTACAATGAGCAGTTCTTC.

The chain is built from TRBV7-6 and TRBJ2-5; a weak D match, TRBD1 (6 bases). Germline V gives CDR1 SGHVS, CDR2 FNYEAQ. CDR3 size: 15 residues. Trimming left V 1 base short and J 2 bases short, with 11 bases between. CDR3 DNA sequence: TGTGCCAGCAGCTTAGGACAGGAGAGACAAGAGACCCAGTACTTC. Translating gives CASSLGQERQETQYF.

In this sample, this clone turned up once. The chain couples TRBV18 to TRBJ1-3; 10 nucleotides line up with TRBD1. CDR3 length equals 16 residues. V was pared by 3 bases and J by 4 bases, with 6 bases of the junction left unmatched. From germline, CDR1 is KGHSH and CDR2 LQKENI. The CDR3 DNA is TGTGCCAGCTCACCCTCGGGACAGGGGAGAGGAAACACCATATATTTT. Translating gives CASSPSGQGRGNTIYF.

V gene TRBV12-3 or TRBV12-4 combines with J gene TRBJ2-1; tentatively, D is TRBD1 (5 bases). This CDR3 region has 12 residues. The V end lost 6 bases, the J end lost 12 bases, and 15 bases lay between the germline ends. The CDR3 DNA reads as TGTGCCAGCAGAAATACAGGAACGTTGCAGTTCTTC. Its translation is CASRNTGTLQFF.

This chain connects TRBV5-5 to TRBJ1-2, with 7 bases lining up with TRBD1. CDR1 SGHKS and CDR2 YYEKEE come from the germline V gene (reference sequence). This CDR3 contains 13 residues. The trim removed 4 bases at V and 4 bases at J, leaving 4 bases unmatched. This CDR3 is CASSPEGAYGYTF. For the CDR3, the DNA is TGTGCCAGCAGCCCTGAGGGGGCCTATGGCTACACCTTC.

The CDR3 DNA follows: TGTGCCAGCTCACCCGACAGGGCCTCTGGAAACACCATATATTTT. It yields the protein CASSPDRASGNTIYF. The chain is built from TRBV18 and TRBJ1-3; 7 nucleotides line up with TRBD1. Germline values: CDR1 KGHSH, CDR2 LQKENI. V dropped 3 bases and J dropped 0; count of bases not matched to a gene: 2. This CDR3 region has 15 residues.

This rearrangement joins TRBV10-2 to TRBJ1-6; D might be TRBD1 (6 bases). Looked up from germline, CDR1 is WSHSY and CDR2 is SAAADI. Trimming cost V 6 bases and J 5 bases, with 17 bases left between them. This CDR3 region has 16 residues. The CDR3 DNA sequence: TGCGCCAGCAGGACCAGGGGCCCAGGCGATAATTCACCCCTCCACTTT. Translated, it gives CASRTRGPGDNSPLHF.

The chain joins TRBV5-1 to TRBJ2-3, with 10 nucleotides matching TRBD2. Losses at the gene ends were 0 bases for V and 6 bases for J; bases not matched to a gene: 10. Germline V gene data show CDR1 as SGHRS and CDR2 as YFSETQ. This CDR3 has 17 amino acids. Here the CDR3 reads CASSLGDLASGGDTQYF. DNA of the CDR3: TGCGCCAGCAGCTTGGGGGACTTAGCTAGCGGGGGTGATACGCAGTATTTT.